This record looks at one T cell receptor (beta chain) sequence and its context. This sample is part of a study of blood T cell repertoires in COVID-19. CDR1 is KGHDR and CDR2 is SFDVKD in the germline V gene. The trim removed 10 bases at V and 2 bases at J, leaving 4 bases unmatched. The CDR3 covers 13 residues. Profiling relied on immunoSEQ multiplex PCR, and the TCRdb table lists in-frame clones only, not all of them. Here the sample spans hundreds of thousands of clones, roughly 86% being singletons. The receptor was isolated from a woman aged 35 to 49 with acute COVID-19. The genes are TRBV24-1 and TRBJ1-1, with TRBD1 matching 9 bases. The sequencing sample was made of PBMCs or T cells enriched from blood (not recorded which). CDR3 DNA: TGTGCCACTCGGGACAGGGCTAACACTGAAGCTTTCTTT. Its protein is CATRDRANTEAFF.